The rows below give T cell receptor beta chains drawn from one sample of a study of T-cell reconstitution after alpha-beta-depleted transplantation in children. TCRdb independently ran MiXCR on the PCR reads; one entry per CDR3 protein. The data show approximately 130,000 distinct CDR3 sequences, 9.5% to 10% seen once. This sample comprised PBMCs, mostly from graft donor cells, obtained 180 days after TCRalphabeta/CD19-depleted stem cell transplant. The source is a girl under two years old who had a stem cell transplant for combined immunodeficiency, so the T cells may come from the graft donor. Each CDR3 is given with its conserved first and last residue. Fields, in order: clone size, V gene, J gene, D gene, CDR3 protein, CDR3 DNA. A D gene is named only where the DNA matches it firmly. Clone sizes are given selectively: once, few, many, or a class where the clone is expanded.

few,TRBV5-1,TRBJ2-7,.,CASSLEVISYEQYF,TGCGCCAGCAGCTTGGAGGTTATCTCCTACGAGCAGTACTTC
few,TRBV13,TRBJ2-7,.,CASSFGQFSYEQYF,TGTGCCAGCAGCTTTGGGCAGTTTAGCTACGAGCAGTACTTC
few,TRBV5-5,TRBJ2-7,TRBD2,CASSFNPAGVPLYEQYF,TGTGCCAGCAGCTTTAACCCAGCGGGAGTTCCCCTATACGAGCAGTACTTC
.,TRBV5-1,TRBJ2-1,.,CASSSTPAGYLSQFF,TGCGCCAGCAGCTCGACCCCTGCCGGTTACCTTTCTCAGTTCTTC
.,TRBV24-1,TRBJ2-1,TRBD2,CATGTSGRYNEQFF,TGTGCCACCGGGACTAGCGGGAGATACAATGAGCAGTTCTTC
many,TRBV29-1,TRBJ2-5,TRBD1,CSVSGTGRTQYF,TGCAGCGTCTCAGGGACAGGGAGGACCCAGTACTTC
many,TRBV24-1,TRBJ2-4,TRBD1,CATSDPTGGRNIQYF,TGTGCCACCAGTGATCCGACAGGGGGACGAAACATTCAGTACTTC
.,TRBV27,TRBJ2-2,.,CATSFGNTGELFF,TGTGCCACCTCCTTCGGGAACACCGGGGAGCTGTTTTTT
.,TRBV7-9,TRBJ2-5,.,CASSTSARPGETQYF,TGTGCCAGCAGCACTAGTGCACGGCCGGGAGAGACCCAGTACTTC
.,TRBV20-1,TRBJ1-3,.,CSARDRGAGNTIYF,TGCAGTGCTAGAGATCGGGGGGCTGGAAACACCATATATTTT
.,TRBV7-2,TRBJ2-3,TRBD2,CASSSRLAGGPDTQYF,TGTGCCAGCAGCTCCAGACTAGCGGGGGGCCCAGATACGCAGTATTTT
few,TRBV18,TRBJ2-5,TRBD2,CASSPGLVTQETQYF,TGTGCCAGCTCGCCGGGACTAGTGACCCAAGAGACCCAGTACTTC
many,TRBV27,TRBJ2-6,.,CASSLGVWSGANVLTF,TGTGCCAGCAGTTTAGGGGTTTGGTCTGGGGCCAACGTCCTGACTTTC
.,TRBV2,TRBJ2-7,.,CASTPPWPSYEQYF,TGTGCCAGCACCCCTCCCTGGCCTAGTTACGAGCAGTACTTC
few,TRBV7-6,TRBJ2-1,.,CASSLDGDPREQFF,TGTGCCAGCAGCTTAGACGGGGACCCCCGCGAGCAGTTCTTC
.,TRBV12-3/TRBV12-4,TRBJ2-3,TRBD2,CASSRSGTRHTDTQYF,TGTGCCAGCAGTCGCTCCGGGACTAGGCACACAGATACGCAGTATTTT
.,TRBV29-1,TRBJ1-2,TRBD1,CSVRDRRSHYGYTF,TGCAGCGTTAGGGACAGGAGATCGCACTATGGCTACACCTTC
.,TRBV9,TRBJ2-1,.,CASSVAEFYNEQFF,TGTGCCAGCAGCGTAGCGGAGTTCTACAATGAGCAGTTCTTC
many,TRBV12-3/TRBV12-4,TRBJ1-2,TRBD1,CASSLGGQGSTF,TGTGCCAGCAGTTTAGGCGGACAGGGTAGCACCTTC
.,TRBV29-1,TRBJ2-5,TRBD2,CSVEGTSGDQETQYF,TGCAGCGTTGAAGGGACTAGCGGGGACCAAGAGACCCAGTACTTC
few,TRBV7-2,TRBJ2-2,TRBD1,CASSSTGTVNTGELFF,TGTGCCAGCAGCTCAACCGGGACAGTGAACACCGGGGAGCTGTTTTTT
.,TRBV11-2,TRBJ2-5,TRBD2,CASSLVGGRETQYF,TGTGCCAGCAGCTTAGTTGGCGGGAGGGAGACCCAGTACTTC
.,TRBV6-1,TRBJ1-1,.,CASSEGNTEAFF,TGTGCCAGCAGTGAAGGGAACACTGAAGCTTTCTTT
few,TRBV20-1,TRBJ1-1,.,CSARGLRGVDTEAFF,TGCAGTGCTAGAGGGTTAAGGGGAGTGGACACTGAAGCTTTCTTT
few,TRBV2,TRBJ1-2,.,CASSEGSRAYGYTF,TGTGCCAGCAGTGAGGGTTCCAGGGCCTATGGCTACACCTTC
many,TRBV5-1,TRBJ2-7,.,CASSLGLKPYEQYF,TGCGCCAGCAGCTTGGGTCTGAAACCCTACGAGCAGTACTTC
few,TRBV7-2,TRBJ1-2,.,CASSLAYTGPLLDYGYTF,TGTGCCAGCAGCTTAGCCTACACAGGGCCACTCCTGGACTATGGCTACACCTTC
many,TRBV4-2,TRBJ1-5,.,CASSQDGGHTTQWNQPQHF,TGTGCCAGCAGCCAAGATGGGGGACACACCACCCAGTGGAATCAGCCCCAGCATTTT
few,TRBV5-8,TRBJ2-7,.,CASSLAVGVLYEQYF,TGTGCCAGCAGCTTGGCCGTCGGGGTACTCTACGAGCAGTACTTC